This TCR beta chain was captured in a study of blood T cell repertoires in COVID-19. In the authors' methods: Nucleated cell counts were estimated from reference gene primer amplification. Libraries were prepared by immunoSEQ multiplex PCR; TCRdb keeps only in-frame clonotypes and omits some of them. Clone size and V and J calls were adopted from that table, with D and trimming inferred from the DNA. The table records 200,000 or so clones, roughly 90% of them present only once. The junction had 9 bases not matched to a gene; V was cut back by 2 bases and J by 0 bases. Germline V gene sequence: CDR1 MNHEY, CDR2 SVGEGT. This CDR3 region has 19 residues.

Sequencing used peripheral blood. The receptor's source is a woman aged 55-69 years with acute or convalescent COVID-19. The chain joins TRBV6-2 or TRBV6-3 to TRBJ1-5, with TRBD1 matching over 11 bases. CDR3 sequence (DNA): TGTGCCAGCAGTTACATCCGGGACAGGGGGTCGAGTAGCAATCAGCCCCAGCATTTT. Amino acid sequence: CASSYIRDRGSSSNQPQHF.